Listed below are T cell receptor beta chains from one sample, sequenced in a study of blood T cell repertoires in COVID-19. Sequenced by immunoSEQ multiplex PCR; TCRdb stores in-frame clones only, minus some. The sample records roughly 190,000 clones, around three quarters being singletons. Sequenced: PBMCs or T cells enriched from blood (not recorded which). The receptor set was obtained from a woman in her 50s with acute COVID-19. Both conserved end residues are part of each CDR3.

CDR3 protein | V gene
CASSPGQGGGLNTEAFF | TRBV3-1/TRBV3-2
CASSHQGAGQPQHF | TRBV6-1
CASSPRVSGPANTGELFF | TRBV7-9
CASSYSTQGKGEAFF | TRBV6-5
CASSPGTPGELFF | TRBV3-1/TRBV3-2
CASSLDRGQPQHF | TRBV5-8
CAWSVPPVVDGYTF | TRBV30
CASRSGNTIYF | TRBV19
CASSTRLNTEAFF | TRBV14
CATSRGQGYHEQFF | TRBV7-6
CASSALRGLGNTEAFF | TRBV7-9
CASYKREIGQTNEKLFF | TRBV11-2
CASSQVGTGGYNEQFF | TRBV14
CASSLDPGQGTNSPLHF | TRBV5-1
CASSGGQGRGYTF | TRBV6-4
CASSGRGGATDTQYF | TRBV5-6
CASSLELAYTDTQYF | TRBV7-2